This entry lists 10 T cell receptor beta chains sequenced from one sample in a study of blood T cells in healthy people across ages. Alongside a J-beta primer mix, a sample-barcoded 5' primer served in a second PCR lasting about 6 to 11 cycles. TCRdb independently ran MiXCR on the 5' RACE reads; one entry per CDR3 protein. The sample gives hundreds of thousands of distinct CDR3 sequences, 29% of which show up once; roughly 17% is in the top ten. The sample taken for sequencing was blood. The origin of the receptors is a woman aged 80 or over in good health.

There are many counts of this clonotype. J is TRBJ2-4 and V is TRBV7-2; 7 bases align to TRBD2. V was clipped by 1 base and J by 6 bases; unmatched bases: 3. Germline V lookup: CDR1 SGHTA, CDR2 FQGNSA. This CDR3 has 14 amino acids. CDR3 in DNA: TGTGCCAGCAGCTTAGTGGGGGGGGGAAACATTCAGTACTTC. Translated: CASSLVGGGNIQYF.

Note on this clonotype: This could be a read error, since a much larger clone is one nucleotide away. The CDR3 loop is CGAVETRGPETQYF. CDR3 nucleotides: TGCGGTGCCGTCGAGACTAGGGGGCCAGAGACCCAGTACTTC. V is TRBV20-1 and J is TRBJ2-5; TRBD1 might be the D (7 bases). The CDR3 extends over 14 amino acids. Germline loops: CDR1 DFQATT, CDR2 SNEGSKA (reference sequence).

This clonotype was counted a few times. The V and J genes are TRBV28 and TRBJ2-4, with 7 bases identical to TRBD2. The CDR3 runs to 13 residues. CDR1 MDHEN and CDR2 SYDVKM come from the germline V gene. V dropped 7 bases and J dropped 8; count of bases not matched to a gene: 8. CDR3 sequence reads: CASKSAGRDIQYF. CDR3 DNA sequence: TGTGCCAGCAAGTCGGCAGGGAGGGACATTCAGTACTTC.

This clonotype was recorded at least ten times. This chain uses TRBV20-1 with TRBJ2-7; D unclear. Looked up from germline, CDR1 is DFQATT and CDR2 is SNEGSKA (reference sequence). V lost 6 bases to trimming and J lost 0 bases, with 15 bases between them. The CDR3 covers 14 residues. CDR3 nucleotide sequence: TGCAGTGCCCGTCAGCAGTTACTCTCCTACGAGCAGTACTTC. Amino acids: CSARQQLLSYEQYF.

Ten or more counts support this clonotype. The rearrangement joins TRBV7-2 to TRBJ2-4; D remains unclear. This CDR3 has 16 residues. Germline V gene data show CDR1 as SGHTA and CDR2 as FQGNSA. The ends were cut back, 1 base at V and 4 bases at J, with 14 bases in the middle. Here the CDR3 DNA reads TGTGCCAGCAGCTTAGTGGCCGAACGGTCGAAAAACATTCAGTACTTC. Amino acid sequence: CASSLVAERSKNIQYF. The variable domain in full, completed from reference TRBV7-2 and TRBJ2-4, reads GAGVSQSPSNKVTEKGKDVELRCDPISGHTALYWYRQSLGQGLEFLIYFQGNSAPDKSGLPSDRFSAERTGGSVSTLTIQRTQQEDSAVYLCASSLVAERSKNIQYFGAGTRLSVL.

Many counts were recorded for this clonotype. Germline and junction disagree at one end, which may indicate a read error. The rearrangement links TRBV7-7 to TRBJ2-5; 7 bases fit TRBD1. The CDR3 consists of 15 residues. In germline, CDR1 is SSHAT, CDR2 FNYEAQ (reference sequence). The CDR3 nucleotides are TGTGCTAGCAGCTCCCACAGGGGATTAGGAGAGACCCAGTACTTC. This codes for CASSSHRGLGETQYF.

The chain combines TRBV18 with TRBJ2-1; 11 bases agree with TRBD2. Germline lookup yields CDR1 KGHSH and CDR2 LQKENI. Trimming took 4 bases from V and 8 from J; bases not matched to a gene: 4. The CDR3 has 14 amino acids. CDR3 in DNA: TGTGCCAGCTCACTGGGACTAGCGGCGGATGAGCAGTTCTTC. Its protein is CASSLGLAADEQFF.

On this clonotype itself: At one end, the junction sequence differs from germline, possibly due to a read error. J is TRBJ2-1 and V is TRBV5-4; TRBD2 aligns across 9 bases. Germline loops: CDR1 SGHNT, CDR2 YYREEE (reference sequence). The CDR3 is 17 residues long. CDR3 loop: CAGSLRMEAGGGNEQFF. The CDR3 bases are TGTGCCGGCAGCTTGCGGATGGAAGCGGGGGGAGGGAATGAGCAGTTCTTC. The full variable domain, rest sourced from reference TRBV5-4 and TRBJ2-1, is ETGVTQSPTHLIKTRGQQVTLRCSSQSGHNTVSWYQQALGQGPQFIFQYYREEENGRGNFPPRFSGLQFPNYSSELNVNALELDDSALYLCAGSLRMEAGGGNEQFFGPGTRLTVL.

This clonotype was seen repeatedly, ten times or more. CDR3 in amino acids: CASSSLTTAGDTDTQYF. CDR3 nucleotides: TGTGCCAGCAGCTCCCTTACGACAGCGGGGGACACAGATACGCAGTATTTT. The gene calls are TRBV21-1 and TRBJ2-3; TRBD1 was called by the table and not checked on the DNA. TRBV21-1 is noted as a pseudogene. This CDR3 is 17 amino acids long.

In regard to this clonotype: One end of the junction is discordant with germline, which a read error may explain. This chain uses TRBV12-3 or TRBV12-4 with TRBJ2-3; 9 bases fit TRBD2. The CDR3 has 17 amino acids. The CDR3 nucleotides read TGTGCCAGCCGGGAGAGCGGGGGGAAAGGGAGCACAGATACGGAGTATTTT. Translating it yields CASRESGGKGSTDTEYF.